Below are 26 T cell receptor beta chains sequenced from a single sample in a study of blood T cell repertoires in COVID-19. Profiled with immunoSEQ multiplex PCR; TCRdb holds only in-frame clones, not every one. This repertoire shows some 74,000 clones, 75% to 85% found once; its top ten account for around two fifths. The sample consisted of peripheral blood. The receptor set was obtained from an elderly man with acute or convalescent COVID-19.

J is TRBJ2-5 and V is TRBV18; no definite D call. The CDR3 spans 13 residues. V shed 5 bases and J shed 3 bases, with 10 bases lying between them. Looked up from germline, CDR1 is KGHSH and CDR2 is LQKENI. The CDR3 DNA sequence: TGTGCCAGCTCAACCCTTAACAAAGAGACCCAGTACTTC. This translates into CASSTLNKETQYF.

This clone was recorded once. The DNA of the CDR3 is TGCGCCAGCAGCTTGCAGGGAGGGCCGCGCTACGAGCAGTACTTC. Translation: CASSLQGGPRYEQYF. J is TRBJ2-7 and V is TRBV5-1; 7 bases agree with TRBD2. CDR3 length: 15 amino acids. Germline-derived CDR1 and CDR2 are SGHRS and YFSETQ. J lost 3 bases, V lost 1 base, and 7 bases had no gene match.

In DNA form, the CDR3 reads TGTGCCAGCAGTGAAATCCTAGCGGGAGGGCCGGGCACCGGGGAGCTGTTTTTT. Translation: CASSEILAGGPGTGELFF. This chain connects TRBV6-1 to TRBJ2-2, with 12 positions matching TRBD2. CDR3 length: 18 residues. V lost 2 bases and J lost 4; bases outside the gene matches: 8. Per germline, CDR1 MNHNS and CDR2 SASEGT.

This chain connects TRBV28 to TRBJ1-6, with TRBD1 matching 8 bases. This CDR3 has 15 amino acids. After removal of 4 bases from V and 7 bases from J, the junction contained 6 bases not matched to a gene. Germline assignment: CDR1 MDHEN and CDR2 SYDVKM. This chain's CDR3 is CASSWQGASNSPLHF. The CDR3 DNA sequence: TGTGCCAGCAGTTGGCAGGGGGCCAGCAATTCACCCCTCCACTTT. The full variable domain, completed using reference TRBV28 and TRBJ1-6, is DVKVTQSSRYLVKRTGEKVFLECVQDMDHENMFWYRQDPGLGLRLIYFSYDVKMKEKGDIPEGYSVSREKKERFSLILESASTNQTSMYLCASSWQGASNSPLHFGNGTRLTVT.

The V gene is TRBV9, the J gene TRBJ2-5, with 12 bases fitting TRBD2. J lost 5 bases, V lost 3 bases, and 20 bases had no gene match. This CDR3 has 20 amino acids. Germline CDR1 reads SGDLS; CDR2 reads YYNGEE. Here the CDR3 reads CASSGRGGLAGQNVLETQYF. The CDR3 DNA reads as TGTGCCAGCAGCGGTAGAGGGGGACTAGCGGGCCAGAACGTCCTGGAGACCCAGTACTTC.

The chain couples TRBV3-1 (or the pseudogene TRBV3-2) to TRBJ1-2, with no clear D. The germline V gene encodes CDR1 LGHDT and CDR2 YNNKEL (reference sequence). V lost 6 bases and J 5 bases, leaving 16 bases between the germline ends. The CDR3 is 14 residues long. The CDR3 region has the DNA TGTGCCAGCAGACAGACATCGATCTCGTATGGCTACACCTTC. The encoded protein is CASRQTSISYGYTF.

V gene TRBV5-1 combines with J gene TRBJ1-2; maybe TRBD1 (5 bases). With 6 bases removed from V and 2 bases from J, the gap between germline ends came to 11 bases. Germline values: CDR1 SGHRS, CDR2 YFSETQ. This CDR3 has 13 amino acids. The CDR3 region is CASKTGENYGYTF. In nucleotides, the CDR3 is TGCGCCAGCAAGACGGGGGAGAACTATGGCTACACCTTC.

This clone has just one count. The rearrangement links TRBV5-1 to TRBJ2-3, with D maybe TRBD2 (6 bases). Per germline, CDR1 SGHRS and CDR2 YFSETQ. V lost 3 bases to trimming and J lost 0 bases, with 17 bases between them. This CDR3 comprises 17 residues. The CDR3 here is CASSYHSSVSSTDTQYF. CDR3 in DNA: TGCGCCAGCAGCTACCACTCTAGCGTCTCTAGCACAGATACGCAGTATTTT.

The CDR3 DNA reads TGTGCCAGCAGTTTATCAGCGCCCAATGAGCAGTTCTTC. Amino acid sequence: CASSLSAPNEQFF. The chain combines TRBV27 with TRBJ2-1; no definite D call. Between the trimmed V and J ends, which lost 0 bases and 6 bases, there was a span of 6 bases. CDR3 size: 13 residues. Germline V gene lookup returns CDR1 MNHEY and CDR2 SMNVEV (reference sequence).

The V gene is TRBV2, the J gene TRBJ1-1; perhaps TRBD1 as D (6 bases). Per the germline V gene, CDR1 is SNHLY and CDR2 is FYNNEI. The CDR3 is 13 amino acids. V dropped 9 bases and J dropped 1 base, with 12 bases sitting between them. As DNA, the CDR3 is TGTGCCAGTTCTAAGGGGGAGAACACTGAAGCTTTCTTT. This encodes CASSKGENTEAFF.

The sample holds a few counts of this clone. V gene TRBV18 combines with J gene TRBJ1-1, with a possible D match to TRBD1 (5 bases). Germline CDR1 is KGHSH and CDR2 is LQKENI. There are 15 residues in the CDR3. Deletions cut 3 bases from V and 6 bases from J, with 17 bases between. The CDR3 DNA reads as TGTGCCAGCTCACCGGGCGAATTGGGGGACTCTGAAGCTTTCTTT. It yields the protein CASSPGELGDSEAFF.

CDR3: CASSEYLAGSETQYF. Written as DNA, the CDR3 is TGTGCCAGCAGTGAATACCTAGCGGGGAGCGAGACCCAGTACTTC. The V and J genes are TRBV25-1 and TRBJ2-5; TRBD2 agrees at 9 bases. Germline V CDR1 and CDR2: MGHDK, SYGVNS. The CDR3 is made up of 15 amino acids. Trimming removed 0 bases from V and 5 bases from J; junction bases left unmatched: 4.

The sample holds a few counts of this clone. V is TRBV21-1 and J is TRBJ2-1; TRBD2, the D gene given by the table, was not confirmed from the DNA. TRBV21-1 is a known pseudogene. There are 16 residues in the CDR3. The CDR3: CASSKAGGSSYNEQFF. DNA of the CDR3: TGTGCCAGCAGCAAAGCTGGCGGGAGCTCCTACAATGAGCAGTTCTTC.

This rearrangement joins TRBV4-3 to TRBJ2-2; TRBD1 agrees at 8 bases. Losses at the gene ends were 0 bases for V and 7 bases for J; bases not matched to a gene: 10. This CDR3 has 17 residues. Germline V gene data show CDR1 as LGHNA and CDR2 as YSLEER. CDR3 in amino acids: CASSQDSSRGQVGELFF. The CDR3 bases are TGCGCCAGCAGCCAAGATTCGAGCAGGGGGCAAGTCGGGGAGCTGTTTTTT.

The chain is built from TRBV11-2 and TRBJ2-5; TRBD1 agrees at 12 bases. CDR3 size: 15 residues. The V gene's germline CDR1 is SGHAT and CDR2 FQNNGV. V lost 6 bases, J lost 6 bases, and 8 bases stayed unmatched. CDR3 DNA sequence: TGTGCCAGCAGTCATCCGGGACAGGGGGCCAAGACCCAGTACTTC. Protein sequence: CASSHPGQGAKTQYF.

V and J are TRBV6-1 and TRBJ1-1, with a possible D match to TRBD1 (5 bases). Germline values: CDR1 MNHNS, CDR2 SASEGT. The CDR3 extends over 14 amino acids. V was trimmed by 2 bases and J by 5 bases, leaving 12 bases between them. The CDR3 spells CASSEQGSVTEAFF. CDR3 DNA sequence: TGTGCCAGCAGTGAACAGGGCTCGGTTACTGAAGCTTTCTTT.

The chain recombines TRBV7-2 with TRBJ2-7, with D uncertain. CDR1 and CDR2 (germline): SGHTA, FQGNSA. There are 15 residues in the CDR3. The germline V and J ends were trimmed by 1 base and 0 bases, with 10 bases remaining between them. In DNA, the CDR3 is TGTGCCAGCAGCTTAGATCCAAGGAGCTCCTACGAGCAGTACTTC. It specifies CASSLDPRSSYEQYF. The full variable domain, its missing parts supplied by reference TRBV7-2 and TRBJ2-7, is GAGVSQSPSNKVTEKGKDVELRCDPISGHTALYWYRQSLGQGLEFLIYFQGNSAPDKSGLPSDRFSAERTGGSVSTLTIQRTQQEDSAVYLCASSLDPRSSYEQYFGPGTRLTVT.

The chain's CDR3 is CASSYSRQGSEAFF. CDR3 DNA sequence: TGTGCCAGCAGTTACTCTCGACAGGGATCTGAAGCTTTCTTT. The chain links TRBV6-5 to TRBJ1-1; 7 nucleotides align to TRBD1. V was pared by 0 bases and J by 6 bases, with 4 bases of the junction left unmatched. CDR3 length: 14 residues. The V gene's germline CDR1 is MNHEY and CDR2 SVGAGI.

The chain carries TRBV6-5 and TRBJ1-2; D is unclear. The CDR3 contains 16 residues. Germline values: CDR1 MNHEY, CDR2 SVGAGI. Deletions cut 0 bases from V and 3 bases from J, with 14 bases between. The CDR3 nucleotides read TGTGCCAGCAGTTACTCTTATCCGGGTTTCTACTATGGCTACACCTTC. Protein product: CASSYSYPGFYYGYTF.

This chain uses TRBV6-6 with TRBJ2-7, with 8 positions matching TRBD2. Trimming removed 10 bases from V and 2 bases from J; junction bases left unmatched: 7. Per the germline V gene, CDR1 is MNHNY and CDR2 is SVGAGI (reference sequence). This CDR3 has 13 amino acids. The CDR3 DNA reads as TGTGCCACCTCTGCGGGACTAGCCTACGAGCAGTACTTC. It codes for CATSAGLAYEQYF.

V gene TRBV18 combines with J gene TRBJ2-1; 11 bases agree with TRBD2. CDR1 and CDR2 from the germline V gene are KGHSH and LQKENI. The CDR3 length is 17 residues. The junction had 7 bases not matched to a gene; V was cut back by 6 bases and J by 0 bases. The CDR3 sequence: CASSQGLAESSYNEQFF. CDR3 sequence (DNA): TGTGCCAGCTCGCAGGGACTAGCGGAGAGCTCCTACAATGAGCAGTTCTTC.

The sample holds one count of this clone. This chain connects TRBV2 to TRBJ2-5, with 7 bases aligning to TRBD2. With 8 bases clipped from V and 1 base from J, the junction kept 7 bases outside the gene matches. Germline CDR1 and CDR2: SNHLY and FYNNEI. The CDR3 loop spans 14 amino acids. The CDR3 loop is CASSGAGFQETQYF. The CDR3 DNA reads as TGTGCCAGCTCAGGAGCGGGGTTCCAAGAGACCCAGTACTTC.

The V gene is TRBV29-1, the J gene TRBJ1-3; 8 bases match TRBD1. The CDR3 covers 14 residues. The germline V gene has CDR1 SQVTM and CDR2 ANQGSEA. After removal of 6 bases from V and 0 bases from J, the junction contained 4 bases not matched to a gene. This chain's CDR3 is CSVATGGSGNTIYF. The CDR3 nucleotides are TGCAGCGTCGCAACAGGGGGCTCTGGAAACACCATATATTTT.

This clone has a handful of counts. V usage is TRBV3-1 (or the pseudogene TRBV3-2) and J usage is TRBJ2-1, with TRBD2 identical over 11 bases. The ends lost 0 bases at V and 0 bases at J; junction bases unmatched: 4. CDR3 size: 18 residues. The germline CDR1 and CDR2 sequences are LGHDT and YNNKEL (reference sequence). CDR3 sequence (DNA): TGTGCCAGCAGCCAAGATCGACTAGCGGGGACCTCCTACAATGAGCAGTTCTTC. Protein sequence: CASSQDRLAGTSYNEQFF.

Regarding this clone: This specimen includes other DNA sequences encoding the same CDR3. The chain links TRBV2 to TRBJ2-7; D ambiguous. The germline CDR1 and CDR2 sequences are SNHLY and FYNNEI. The CDR3 length is 13 residues. Trimming took 2 bases from V and 1 from J, leaving 6 bases between them. The CDR3 bases are TGTGCCAGCAGTGAATTCCTTTCCTACGAGCAGTACTTC. This encodes CASSEFLSYEQYF.

This clone was observed once. The chain joins TRBV10-1 to TRBJ2-3; 9 nucleotides agree with TRBD2. The V and J ends lost 0 bases and 8 bases, in that order; junction bases with no gene match: 6. This CDR3 is 15 amino acids long. Germline CDR1 WNHNN, CDR2 SYGVQD (reference sequence). In nucleotides, the CDR3 is TGCGCCAGCAGTGAGTCGCTAGCGGGATGGGGTACGCAGTATTTT. Its translation: CASSESLAGWGTQYF.